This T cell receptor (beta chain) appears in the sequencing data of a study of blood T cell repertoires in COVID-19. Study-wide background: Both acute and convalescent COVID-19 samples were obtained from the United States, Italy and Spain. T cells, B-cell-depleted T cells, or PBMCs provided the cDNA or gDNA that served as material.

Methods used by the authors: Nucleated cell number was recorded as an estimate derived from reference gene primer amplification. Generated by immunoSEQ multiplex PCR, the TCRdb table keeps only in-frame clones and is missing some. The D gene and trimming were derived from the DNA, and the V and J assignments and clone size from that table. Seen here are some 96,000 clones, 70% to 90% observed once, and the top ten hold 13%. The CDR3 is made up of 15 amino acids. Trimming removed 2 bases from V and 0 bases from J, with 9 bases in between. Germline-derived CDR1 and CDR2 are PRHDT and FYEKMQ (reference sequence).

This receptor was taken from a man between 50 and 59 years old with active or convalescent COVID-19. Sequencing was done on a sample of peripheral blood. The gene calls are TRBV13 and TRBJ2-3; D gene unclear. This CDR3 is CASSLNPSSTDTQYF. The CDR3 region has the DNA TGTGCCAGCAGCTTAAATCCAAGCAGCACAGATACGCAGTATTTT.